Reported below is one T cell receptor (beta chain). The sample is drawn from a study of blood T cell repertoires in COVID-19. Study details: Donors in the United States, Italy and Spain gave samples during acute or convalescent COVID-19. The analysed material was cDNA or gDNA that came from T cells, B-cell-depleted T cells, or PBMCs.

Self-reported history from a screening survey and questionnaire set each donor's cohort. Recovered status applied to Cohort 3 donors who had two consecutive negative PCRs. It also applied to those with clearance or with symptom resolution. V lost 3 bases to trimming and J lost 4 bases, with 12 bases between them. Germline-derived CDR1 and CDR2 are SEHNR and FQNEAQ (reference sequence). The CDR3 runs to 14 residues. The assay was immunoSEQ multiplex PCR, and TCRdb's table has in-frame clones only and misses some. Of some 150,000 clones in the sample, just under 85% are singletons; the top ten hold over 9%.

The sequencing sample was made of PBMCs or T cells enriched from blood (not recorded which). The sequence derives from a man aged 45 to 65 who had recovered from COVID-19. The chain couples TRBV7-9 to TRBJ1-1; D perhaps matches TRBD1 (5 bases). The CDR3 DNA reads TGTGCCAGCAGCTTGTTGGTGGGGGGCACTGAAGCTTTCTTT. It is translated as CASSLLVGGTEAFF.